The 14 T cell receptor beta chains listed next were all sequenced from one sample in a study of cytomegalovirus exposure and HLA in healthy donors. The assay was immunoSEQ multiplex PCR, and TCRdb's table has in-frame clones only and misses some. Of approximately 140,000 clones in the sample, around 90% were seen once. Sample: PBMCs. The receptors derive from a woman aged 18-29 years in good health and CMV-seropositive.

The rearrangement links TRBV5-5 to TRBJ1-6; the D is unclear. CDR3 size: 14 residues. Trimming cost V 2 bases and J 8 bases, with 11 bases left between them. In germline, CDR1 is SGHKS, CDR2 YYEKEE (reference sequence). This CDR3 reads CASSLIEPDSPLHF. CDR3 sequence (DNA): TGTGCCAGCAGCTTAATCGAACCGGATTCACCCCTCCACTTT.

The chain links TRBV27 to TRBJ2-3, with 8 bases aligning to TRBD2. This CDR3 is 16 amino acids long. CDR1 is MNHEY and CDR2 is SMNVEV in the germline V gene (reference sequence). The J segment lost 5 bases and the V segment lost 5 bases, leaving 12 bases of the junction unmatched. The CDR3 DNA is TGTGCCAGCAGTCTTCTGGTGGCTAGCGGGCAAGATACGCAGTATTTT. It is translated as CASSLLVASGQDTQYF.

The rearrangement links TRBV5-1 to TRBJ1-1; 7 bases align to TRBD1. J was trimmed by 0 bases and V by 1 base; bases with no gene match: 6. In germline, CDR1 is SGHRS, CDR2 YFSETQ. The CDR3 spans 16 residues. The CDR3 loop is CASSLPQTGLNTEAFF. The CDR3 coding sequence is TGCGCCAGCAGCTTGCCTCAGACAGGGCTGAACACTGAAGCTTTCTTT. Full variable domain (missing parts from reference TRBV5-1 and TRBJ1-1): KAGVTQTPRYLIKTRGQQVTLSCSPISGHRSVSWYQQTPGQGLQFLFEYFSETQRNKGNFPGRFSGRQFSNSRSEMNVSTLELGDSALYLCASSLPQTGLNTEAFFGQGTRLTVV.

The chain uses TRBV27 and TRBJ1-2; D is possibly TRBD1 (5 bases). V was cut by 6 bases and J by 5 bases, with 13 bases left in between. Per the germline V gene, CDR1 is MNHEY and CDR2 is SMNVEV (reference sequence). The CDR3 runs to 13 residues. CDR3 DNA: TGTGCCAGCAGGGCAGGGTTGGGGTATGGCTACACCTTC. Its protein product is CASRAGLGYGYTF.

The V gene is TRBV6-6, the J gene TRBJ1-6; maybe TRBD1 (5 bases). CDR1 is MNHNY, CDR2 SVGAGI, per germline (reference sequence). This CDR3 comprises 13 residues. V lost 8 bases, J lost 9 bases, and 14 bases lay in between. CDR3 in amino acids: CASVQGPVSPLHF. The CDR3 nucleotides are TGTGCCAGCGTCCAGGGCCCCGTTTCACCCCTCCACTTT.

The CDR3 is CATSRIQGVDGELFF. In DNA form, the CDR3 reads TGTGCCACCAGCAGGATTCAGGGGGTAGACGGGGAGCTGTTTTTT. The V and J genes are TRBV15 and TRBJ2-2, with TRBD1 matching 7 bases. Germline-derived CDR1 and CDR2 are LNHNV and YYDKDF (reference sequence). CDR3 length: 15 amino acids. With 3 bases clipped from V and 7 bases from J, the junction kept 8 bases outside the gene matches.

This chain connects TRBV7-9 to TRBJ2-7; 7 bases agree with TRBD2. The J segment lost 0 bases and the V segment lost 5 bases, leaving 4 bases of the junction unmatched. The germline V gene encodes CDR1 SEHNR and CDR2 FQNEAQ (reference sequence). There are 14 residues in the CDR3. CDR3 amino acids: CASSGGTTSYEQYF. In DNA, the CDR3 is TGTGCCAGCAGCGGAGGGACTACCTCCTACGAGCAGTACTTC.

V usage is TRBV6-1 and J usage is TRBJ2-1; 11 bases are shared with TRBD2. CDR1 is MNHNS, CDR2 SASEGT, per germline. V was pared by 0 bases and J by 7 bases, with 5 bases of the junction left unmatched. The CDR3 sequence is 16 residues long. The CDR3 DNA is TGTGCCAGCAGTGAAGCCACTAGCGGGGGAAGGAATGAGCAGTTCTTC. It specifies CASSEATSGGRNEQFF.

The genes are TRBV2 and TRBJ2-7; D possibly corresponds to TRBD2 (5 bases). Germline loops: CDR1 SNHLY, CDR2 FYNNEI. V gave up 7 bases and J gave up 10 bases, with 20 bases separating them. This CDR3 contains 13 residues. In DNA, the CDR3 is TGTGCCAGCACCGATTCGCCTGGACTGGTTCAGTACTTC. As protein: CASTDSPGLVQYF. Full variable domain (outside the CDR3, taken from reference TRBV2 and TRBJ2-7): EPEVTQTPSHQVTQMGQEVILRCVPISNHLYFYWYRQILGQKVEFLVSFYNNEISEKSEIFDDQFSVERPDGSNFTLKIRSTKLEDSAMYFCASTDSPGLVQYFGPGTRLTVT.

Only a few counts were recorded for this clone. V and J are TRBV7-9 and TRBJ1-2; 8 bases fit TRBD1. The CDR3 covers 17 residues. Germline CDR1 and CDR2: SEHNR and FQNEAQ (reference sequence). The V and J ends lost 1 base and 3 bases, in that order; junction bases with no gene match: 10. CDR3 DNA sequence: TGTGCCAGCAGCTTAGGATCAGGGGGCCCATCGTACTATGGCTACACCTTC. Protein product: CASSLGSGGPSYYGYTF. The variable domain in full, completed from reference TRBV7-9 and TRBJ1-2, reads DTGVSQNPRHKITKRGQNVTFRCDPISEHNRLYWYRQTLGQGPEFLTYFQNEAQLEKSRLLSDRFSAERPKGSFSTLEIQRTEQGDSAMYLCASSLGSGGPSYYGYTFGSGTRLTVV.

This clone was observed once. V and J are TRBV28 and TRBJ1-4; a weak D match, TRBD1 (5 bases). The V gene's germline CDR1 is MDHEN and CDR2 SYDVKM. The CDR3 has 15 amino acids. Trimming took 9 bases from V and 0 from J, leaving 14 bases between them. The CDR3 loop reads CASLPGGTTNEKLFF. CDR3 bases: TGTGCCAGTCTACCCGGGGGGACAACTAATGAAAAACTGTTTTTT.

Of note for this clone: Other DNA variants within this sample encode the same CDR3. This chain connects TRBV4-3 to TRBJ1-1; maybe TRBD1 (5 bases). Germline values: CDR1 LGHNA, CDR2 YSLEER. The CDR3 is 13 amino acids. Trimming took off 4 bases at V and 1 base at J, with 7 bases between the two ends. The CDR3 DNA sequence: TGCGCCAGCAGCCTTGACAGGAACACTGAAGCTTTCTTT. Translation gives CASSLDRNTEAFF.

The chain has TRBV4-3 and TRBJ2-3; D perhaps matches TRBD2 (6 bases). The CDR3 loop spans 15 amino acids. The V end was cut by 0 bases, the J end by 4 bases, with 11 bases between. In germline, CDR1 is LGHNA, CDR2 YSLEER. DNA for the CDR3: TGCGCCAGCAGCCAAGAGCCCCGGGAGTCAGATACGCAGTATTTT. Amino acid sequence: CASSQEPRESDTQYF.

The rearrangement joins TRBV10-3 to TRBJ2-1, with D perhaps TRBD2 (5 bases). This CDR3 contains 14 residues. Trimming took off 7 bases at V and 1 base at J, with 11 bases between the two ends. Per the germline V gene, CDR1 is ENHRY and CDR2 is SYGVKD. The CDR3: CAIKQSGSYNEQFF. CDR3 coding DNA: TGTGCCATCAAACAGTCGGGGTCCTACAATGAGCAGTTCTTC.